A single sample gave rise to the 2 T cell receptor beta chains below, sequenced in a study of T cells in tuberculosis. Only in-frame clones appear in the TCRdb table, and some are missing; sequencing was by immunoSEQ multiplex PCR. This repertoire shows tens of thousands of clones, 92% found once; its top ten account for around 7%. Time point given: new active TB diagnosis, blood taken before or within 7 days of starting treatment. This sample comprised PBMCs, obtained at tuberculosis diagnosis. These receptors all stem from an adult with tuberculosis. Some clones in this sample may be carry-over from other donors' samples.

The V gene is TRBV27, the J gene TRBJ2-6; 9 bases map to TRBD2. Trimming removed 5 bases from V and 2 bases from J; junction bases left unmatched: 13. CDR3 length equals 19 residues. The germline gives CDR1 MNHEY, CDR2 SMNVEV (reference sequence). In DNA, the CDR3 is TGTGCCAGCAGTCTACGAGCTAGCGGGGAAGGTGCTGGGGCCAACGTCCTGACTTTC. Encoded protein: CASSLRASGEGAGANVLTF.

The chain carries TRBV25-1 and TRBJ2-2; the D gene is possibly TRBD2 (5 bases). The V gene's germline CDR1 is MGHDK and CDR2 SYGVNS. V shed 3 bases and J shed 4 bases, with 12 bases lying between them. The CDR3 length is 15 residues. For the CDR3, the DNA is TGTGCCAGCAGTGAGTTGGTAGCGAGCACCGGGGAGCTGTTTTTT. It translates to CASSELVASTGELFF.